These T cell receptor beta chains were read from a single sample in a study of blood T cells in healthy people across ages. Each CDR3 protein is one row after TCRdb ran MiXCR on the 5' RACE reads. Of 1.5 million to 2 million distinct CDR3 sequences listed, roughly 52% are singletons. Material: blood. The receptors stem from a middle-aged woman in good health. Each CDR3 is given with its conserved first and last residue. Fields, in order: V gene, J gene, clone size, D gene, CDR3 protein, CDR3 DNA. D genes are given only for firm matches. Size is stated for part of the rows, as once, few or many counts, or as a class when the clone is expanded.

>TRBV5-6|TRBJ1-5|NA|NA
CASSVVGSNQPQHF
TGTGCCAGCAGCGTGGTGGGCAGCAATCAGCCCCAGCATTTT
>TRBV6-5|TRBJ2-3|few|NA
CASSPAEGLGTDTQYF
TGTGCCAGCAGCCCCGCTGAAGGGCTCGGCACAGATACGCAGTATTTT
>TRBV5-1|TRBJ2-7|many|NA
CASSSTGNLFYEQYF
TGCGCCAGCAGCTCTACAGGGAACCTTTTCTACGAGCAGTACTTC
>TRBV6-6|TRBJ1-2|NA|TRBD1
CATRTGANYGYTF
TGTGCCACCAGGACAGGAGCTAACTATGGCTACACCTTC
>TRBV9|TRBJ2-5|NA|TRBD2
CASSAGLAGLETQYF
TGTGCCAGCAGCGCCGGACTAGCGGGGTTGGAGACCCAGTACTTC
>TRBV7-6|TRBJ2-3|many|TRBD1
CASSPGQGFTDTQYF
TGTGCCAGCAGCCCCGGACAGGGGTTCACAGATACGCAGTATTTT
>TRBV7-7|TRBJ2-5|NA|NA
CASSLGRAEETQYF
TGTGCCAGCAGTTTGGGCAGGGCGGAGGAGACCCAGTACTTC
>TRBV10-3|TRBJ2-1|few|TRBD2
CAISSGSGTSGGSSYNEQFF
TGTGCCATCAGTTCAGGGTCCGGGACTAGCGGGGGGAGCTCCTACAATGAGCAGTTCTTC
>TRBV5-1|TRBJ2-5|NA|NA
CASSPSLGVETQYF
TGCGCCAGCAGCCCTTCTTTAGGGGTGGAGACCCAGTACTTC
>TRBV4-1|TRBJ1-4|NA|NA
CASSQGTAWNNEKLFF
TGCGCCAGCAGCCAAGGGACAGCGTGGAATAATGAAAAACTGTTTTTT
>TRBV4-3|TRBJ2-7|NA|NA
CASSQDLSVGEQYF
TGCGCCAGCAGCCAAGACCTTAGCGTGGGCGAGCAGTACTTC
>TRBV6-2/TRBV6-3|TRBJ2-5|NA|NA
CASRTYRVAETQYF
TGTGCCAGCAGGACGTACAGGGTTGCAGAGACCCAGTACTTC
>TRBV6-5|TRBJ2-5|NA|NA
CASSQRRGTQYF
TGTGCCAGCAGTCAACGGAGGGGGACCCAGTACTTC
>TRBV25-1|TRBJ2-4|NA|NA
CASSKLVPNIQYF
TGTGCCAGCAGTAAATTGGTCCCAAACATTCAGTACTTC
>TRBV5-1|TRBJ2-4|NA|NA
CASSLDTPNKEQYF
TGCGCCAGCAGCTTGGACACCCCAAATAAGGAGCAGTACTTC
>TRBV5-1|TRBJ2-5|NA|TRBD1
CASSLVGQGAYLGGQYF
TGCGCCAGCAGCTTAGTGGGACAGGGGGCATACCTCGGAGGGCAGTACTTC
>TRBV7-2|TRBJ2-7|NA|NA
CASSFQAGPSYEQYF
TGTGCCAGCAGCTTTCAGGCCGGTCCCTCCTACGAGCAGTACTTC
>TRBV6-2/TRBV6-3|TRBJ2-3|few|TRBD2
CASSYGTSGPDTQYF
TGTGCCAGCAGTTACGGGACTAGCGGACCTGATACGCAGTATTTT
>TRBV4-2|TRBJ2-1|NA|TRBD2
CASSPRTSGSHEQFF
TGTGCCAGCAGCCCGCGGACTAGCGGTTCCCATGAGCAGTTCTTC
>TRBV3-1|TRBJ1-1|NA|NA
CASSQGLQGNTEAFF
TGTGCCAGCAGCCAAGGTCTACAGGGGAACACTGAAGCTTTCTTT
>TRBV9|TRBJ2-3|NA|NA
CASSRPAGATDTQYF
TGTGCCAGCAGCCGTCCAGCAGGGGCCACAGATACGCAGTATTTT
>TRBV28|TRBJ1-2|NA|NA
CASSRGGGNGYTF
TGTGCCAGCAGCAGGGGCGGGGGAAATGGCTACACCTTC
>TRBV29-1|TRBJ2-1|NA|TRBD1
CSRSGGGGSGNEQFF
TGCAGCCGATCAGGGGGCGGTGGTTCGGGGAACGAGCAGTTCTTC
>TRBV28|TRBJ2-1|NA|TRBD1
CASRQGGGGAYNEQFF
TGTGCCAGCAGACAGGGGGGCGGTGGCGCCTACAATGAGCAGTTCTTC
>TRBV27|TRBJ2-7|few|TRBD1
CASRSQPGQNYEQYF
TGTGCCAGCAGGTCCCAACCGGGACAGAATTACGAGCAGTACTTC
>TRBV4-1|TRBJ2-7|few|NA
CASSRPRDAEGSYEQYF
TGCGCCAGCAGCCGCCCCCGGGACGCGGAGGGCTCGTACGAGCAGTACTTC
>TRBV12-3/TRBV12-4|TRBJ2-3|NA|TRBD1
CASSSVTGDTQYF
TGTGCCAGCAGTTCAGTGACAGGGGATACGCAGTATTTT
>TRBV5-1|TRBJ2-1|NA|NA
CASSLEGGAYDEQFF
TGCGCCAGCAGCTTGGAGGGGGGGGCCTACGATGAGCAGTTCTTC
>TRBV6-1|TRBJ2-7|NA|NA
CASSVWDDEQYF
TGTGCCAGCAGTGTATGGGACGACGAGCAGTACTTC
>TRBV29-1|TRBJ1-1|NA|TRBD1
CSSEGSGGNTEAFF
TGCAGCTCTGAAGGGTCAGGGGGCAACACTGAAGCTTTCTTT
>TRBV20-1|TRBJ2-7|NA|NA
CSARSWGNDYEQYF
TGCAGTGCTAGATCGTGGGGTAACGACTACGAGCAGTACTTC
>TRBV3-1|TRBJ2-3|NA|TRBD2
CASSQERGLASCLGPPPRDTQYF
TGTGCCAGCAGCCAAGAGAGGGGACTAGCGTCCTGTCTGGGCCCACCCCCTAGAGATACGCAGTATTTT
>TRBV12-3/TRBV12-4|TRBJ2-1|NA|TRBD2
CASTNSPGGNEQFF
TGTGCCAGCACCAACTCCCCGGGGGGAAATGAGCAGTTCTTC
>TRBV12-3/TRBV12-4|TRBJ2-3|NA|TRBD2
CASTPGRAGVDTQYF
TGTGCCAGCACCCCGGGACGAGCGGGGGTAGATACGCAGTATTTT
>TRBV6-5|TRBJ2-6|NA|NA
CASSPGPARVLTF
TGTGCCAGCAGTCCAGGTCCGGCCCGAGTCCTGACTTTC
>TRBV20-1|TRBJ2-7|NA|NA
CSATARVGPYEQYF
TGCAGTGCCACCGCCCGGGTGGGACCCTACGAGCAGTACTTC
>TRBV24-1|TRBJ2-1|few|NA
CATAEGRGHNEQFF
TGTGCCACCGCCGAAGGAAGAGGACACAATGAGCAGTTCTTC
>TRBV20-1|TRBJ1-6|once|NA
CSARVQVYNSPLHF
TGCAGTGCTAGAGTCCAAGTCTATAATTCACCCCTCCACTTT
>TRBV5-5|TRBJ2-5|many|TRBD1
CASSATGGGETQYF
TGCGCCAGCAGCGCTACAGGGGGCGGAGAGACCCAGTACTTC
>TRBV7-9|TRBJ1-2|few|NA
CASSEGTGGYTF
TGTGCCAGCAGCGAAGGGACGGGGGGCTACACCTTC
>TRBV4-1|TRBJ1-1|NA|NA
CASSRTAARTEAFF
TGCGCCAGCAGTAGGACAGCCGCGAGGACTGAAGCTTTCTTT
>TRBV15|TRBJ1-2|NA|NA
CATSRDTPTGDYGYTF
TGTGCCACCAGCAGAGATACCCCGACAGGTGATTATGGCTACACCTTC